Each of the 32 T cell receptor beta chains below was sequenced from the same sample in a study of patients and donors after allogeneic stem cell transplantation. TCRdb re-analysed the RT-PCR reads in MiXCR, keeping a single row per CDR3 protein. The sample lists roughly 960,000 distinct CDR3 sequences; under 20% were seen once. The specimen was blood, either unsorted or a sorted T cell fraction (not recorded which). The receptors stem from a human donor who was either an allogeneic HSCT recipient or a stem cell or donor lymphocyte infusion donor (not recorded which). It is not recorded whose cells these are; they may come from a transplant donor.

As for this clonotype: A much more abundant neighbour one base away suggests this may be a read error. The rearrangement uses TRBV12-3 or TRBV12-4 and TRBJ2-1; 8 nucleotides align to TRBD1. The CDR3 sequence is 14 residues long. The CDR3 reads CASSPTGGNNEQLF. The CDR3 region has the DNA TGTGCCAGCAGTCCCACAGGGGGGAACAATGAGCAGCTCTTC.

The V and J genes are TRBV12-3 or TRBV12-4 and TRBJ1-4, with a possible D match to TRBD1 (5 bases). The CDR3 totals 16 residues. Trimming stripped 2 bases from V and 5 bases from J, with 15 bases between. This chain's CDR3 is CASSLRGGRTNEKLFF. CDR3 in DNA: TGTGCCAGCAGTTTACGGGGCGGACGAACAAATGAAAAACTGTTTTTT.

This clonotype was picked up a small number of times. This sequence joins TRBV14 and TRBJ1-2; D is possibly TRBD1 (5 bases). The length of the CDR3 is 13 residues. V was shortened by 4 bases and J by 6 bases, with 12 bases between the two germline ends. CDR1 and CDR2 from the germline V gene are SGHDN and FVKESK. Here the CDR3 reads CASSPSLGHGYTF. The CDR3 DNA reads TGTGCCAGCAGCCCATCGTTGGGGCATGGCTACACCTTC.

There are a few counts of this clonotype. This rearrangement joins TRBV10-3 to TRBJ2-5; 8 bases match TRBD1. The CDR3 extends over 13 amino acids. V was pared by 6 bases and J by 5 bases, with 5 bases of the junction left unmatched. Germline CDR1 is ENHRY and CDR2 is SYGVKD. The CDR3 loop reads CAIRAGGRETQYF. DNA for the CDR3: TGTGCCATCAGGGCAGGGGGCAGGGAGACCCAGTACTTC.

The V gene is TRBV7-3, the J gene TRBJ1-2, with a weak D call TRBD1 (6 bases). The germline V gene encodes CDR1 SGHTA and CDR2 FQGTGA. This CDR3 is built from 13 residues. Trimming took off 2 bases at V and 8 bases at J, with 12 bases between the two ends. Here the CDR3 DNA reads TGTGCCAGCAGCTTACCGGGGGGCCAGGGCTACACCTTC. Translated, it gives CASSLPGGQGYTF.

The chain joins TRBV2 to TRBJ1-6; 9 positions match TRBD1. The CDR3 length is 14 residues. Looked up from germline, CDR1 is SNHLY and CDR2 is FYNNEI. J was trimmed by 9 bases and V by 4 bases; bases with no gene match: 4. The CDR3 nucleotides read TGTGCCAGCAGTGGCCGGGACAGGGTTTCACCCCTCCACTTT. It is translated as CASSGRDRVSPLHF. The full variable domain, with the rest looked up from reference TRBV2 and TRBJ1-6, is EPEVTQTPSHQVTQMGQEVILRCVPISNHLYFYWYRQILGQKVEFLVSFYNNEISEKSEIFDDQFSVERPDGSNFTLKIRSTKLEDSAMYFCASSGRDRVSPLHFGNGTRLTVT.

This clonotype has more than one count but fewer than ten. The rearrangement uses TRBV6-2 or TRBV6-3 and TRBJ1-6; tentatively, D is TRBD1 (6 bases). Germline CDR1 reads MNHEY; CDR2 reads SVGEGT. Trimming left V 0 bases short and J 7 bases short, with 10 bases between. The CDR3 has 15 residues. This CDR3 reads CASSYSWRGNSPLHF. The CDR3 nucleotides are TGTGCCAGCAGTTACTCCTGGAGGGGGAATTCACCCCTCCACTTT.

A word on this clonotype: The DNA is left out, because the CDR3 cannot be placed on it with certainty; the CDR3 is given as TCRdb lists it. The genes are TRBV21-1 and TRBJ1-5; TRBD1, the D gene given by the table, was not confirmed from the DNA. TRBV21-1 is classified as a pseudogene. Termini included, the CDR3 measures 18 amino acids. The CDR3 here is CASSKGWGAGNSNQPQHF.

CDR3 bases: TGTGCCAGCAGTTTCGGGACAGCTAAAGAGACCCAGTACTTC. This translates into CASSFGTAKETQYF. The genes are TRBV28 and TRBJ2-5; 7 bases align to TRBD1. This CDR3 spans 14 amino acids. CDR1 and CDR2 from the germline V gene are MDHEN and SYDVKM. J lost 3 bases, V lost 3 bases, and 4 bases had no gene match.

There are many counts of this clonotype. V and J are TRBV5-1 and TRBJ2-1; TRBD2 agrees at 8 bases. Germline lookup yields CDR1 SGHRS and CDR2 YFSETQ. The CDR3 consists of 16 residues. Unmatched junction bases numbered 3, after V lost 0 bases and J lost 1 base. The CDR3 region is CASSLELADSYNEQFF. DNA of the CDR3: TGCGCCAGCAGCTTGGAACTAGCGGATTCCTACAATGAGCAGTTCTTC.

This clonotype showed up just a few times. This chain connects TRBV27 to TRBJ2-4, with D maybe TRBD1 (7 bases). The CDR3 totals 15 residues. CDR1 MNHEY and CDR2 SMNVEV come from the germline V gene (reference sequence). Trimming removed 6 bases from V and 1 base from J, with 13 bases in between. CDR3 bases: TGTGCCAGCAGCGCGGGACAGTATGCCAAAAACATTCAGTACTTC. This sequence encodes CASSAGQYAKNIQYF.

This clonotype was detected only a few times. V and J are TRBV7-2 and TRBJ2-6, with a tentative D call TRBD2 (6 bases). V lost 8 bases, J lost 0 bases, and 14 bases lay in between. CDR3 size: 16 residues. Germline V CDR1 and CDR2: SGHTA, FQGNSA. The CDR3 loop reads CASLITGGSGANVLTF. CDR3 sequence (DNA): TGTGCCAGCCTAATAACCGGGGGCTCTGGGGCCAACGTCCTGACTTTC. Based on the CDR3 plus reference TRBV7-2 and TRBJ2-6, the full variable domain is GAGVSQSPSNKVTEKGKDVELRCDPISGHTALYWYRQSLGQGLEFLIYFQGNSAPDKSGLPSDRFSAERTGGSVSTLTIQRTQQEDSAVYLCASLITGGSGANVLTFGAGSRLTVL.

The table lists this clonotype with a few counts. The chain uses TRBV29-1 and TRBJ2-7, with 7 bases that match TRBD1. The length of the CDR3 is 13 residues. J was trimmed by 7 bases and V by 7 bases; bases with no gene match: 13. Per germline, CDR1 SQVTM and CDR2 ANQGSEA. CDR3 sequence: CSAQTGTLREQYF. In DNA, the CDR3 is TGCAGCGCCCAGACAGGGACCCTACGTGAGCAGTACTTC.

In its sample, this clonotype was seen many times. The junction and the germline gene differ at one end; a read error may be behind it. The chain has TRBV20-1 and TRBJ2-7, with 8 bases identical to TRBD1. The CDR3 is made up of 14 amino acids. Germline V gene sequence: CDR1 DFQATT, CDR2 SNEGSKA (reference sequence). CDR3: CSATTGATSHEQYF. The CDR3 DNA follows: TGCAGTGCCACGACAGGGGCCACCTCCCACGAGCAGTACTTC.

The chain uses TRBV24-1 and TRBJ1-1; D gene ambiguous. This CDR3 is built from 14 residues. Trimming removed 6 bases from V and 1 base from J, with 11 bases in between. CDR1 is KGHDR and CDR2 is SFDVKD in the germline V gene. The CDR3 protein is CATSQGRANTEAFF. CDR3 sequence (DNA): TGTGCCACCAGTCAAGGGCGGGCGAACACTGAAGCTTTCTTT.

This chain uses TRBV4-3 with TRBJ1-5, with 10 nucleotides matching TRBD1. After removal of 1 base from V and 4 bases from J, the junction contained 4 bases not matched to a gene. Looked up from germline, CDR1 is LGHNA and CDR2 is YSLEER. The CDR3 is made up of 16 amino acids. Written as DNA, the CDR3 is TGCGCCAGCAGCCAAGGGCGGACAGGGGGTAATCAGCCCCAGCATTTT. This encodes CASSQGRTGGNQPQHF.

The chain joins TRBV5-1 to TRBJ1-6; D may be TRBD1 (6 bases). The CDR3 spans 15 residues. From germline, CDR1 is SGHRS and CDR2 YFSETQ. V gave up 3 bases and J gave up 10 bases, with 17 bases separating them. CDR3 sequence: CASSSSGDGGSPLHF. Written as DNA, the CDR3 is TGCGCCAGCAGCTCGTCAGGGGACGGAGGATCACCCCTCCACTTT.

This chain links TRBV11-3 with TRBJ2-1; tentative D call: TRBD1 (5 bases). Germline V CDR1 and CDR2: SGHNT, YENEEA. The CDR3 length is 12 residues. With 4 bases removed from V and 10 bases from J, the gap between germline ends came to 11 bases. Here the CDR3 reads CASSSRQLEQFF. The CDR3 region has the DNA TGTGCCAGCAGCTCTAGACAGCTCGAGCAGTTCTTC.

The chain employs TRBV9 and TRBJ2-3; D unclear. The CDR3 has 14 residues. CDR1 and CDR2 from the germline V gene are SGDLS and YYNGEE. Between the trimmed V and J ends, which lost 2 bases and 0 bases, there was a span of 7 bases. Written as DNA, the CDR3 is TGTGCCAGCAGCGTCAGGCCAAGCACAGATACGCAGTATTTT. It specifies CASSVRPSTDTQYF.

The chain links TRBV11-2 to TRBJ2-5; a possible D gene is TRBD1 (5 bases). V lost 3 bases and J lost 7, with 12 bases in between. The germline gives CDR1 SGHAT, CDR2 FQNNGV. The CDR3 loop spans 13 amino acids. This CDR3 is CASSFVVRGTQYF. The CDR3 DNA is TGTGCCAGCAGCTTTGTAGTTAGGGGGACCCAGTACTTC.

The rearrangement joins TRBV24-1 to TRBJ1-1; D remains ambiguous. The CDR3 extends over 12 amino acids. V lost 3 bases and J 10 bases, leaving 11 bases between the germline ends. CDR1 and CDR2 from the germline V gene are KGHDR and SFDVKD. In DNA form, the CDR3 reads TGTGCCACCAGTGATAAGTCCCGGACAGCTTTCTTT. Translation gives CATSDKSRTAFF.

This clonotype occurred a few times. V usage is TRBV11-2 and J usage is TRBJ2-3, with 9 bases matching TRBD2. CDR1 SGHAT and CDR2 FQNNGV come from the germline V gene. With 1 base clipped from V and 5 bases from J, the junction kept 1 base outside the gene matches. This CDR3 is 14 amino acids long. The CDR3: CASSLGTSVDTQYF. DNA for the CDR3: TGTGCCAGCAGCTTAGGGACTAGCGTAGATACGCAGTATTTT.

The sample holds a few counts of this clonotype. This chain joins TRBV7-2 and TRBJ1-6, with 8 nucleotides matching TRBD1. Germline-derived CDR1 and CDR2 are SGHTA and FQGNSA. CDR3 length: 17 residues. Trimming cost V 4 bases and J 0 bases; bases outside gene matches: 5. CDR3 residues: CASSSWTGSSYNSPLHF. CDR3 nucleotide sequence: TGTGCCAGCAGCTCCTGGACAGGGAGCTCCTATAATTCACCCCTCCACTTT.

V is TRBV7-2 and J is TRBJ2-3, with 9 bases fitting TRBD1. Per germline, CDR1 SGHTA and CDR2 FQGNSA. J gave up 2 bases and V 4 bases, and 7 bases lay outside the gene matches. This CDR3 has 16 amino acids. The CDR3 reads CASSSEDRGYTDTQYF. The CDR3 nucleotides are TGTGCCAGCAGCTCGGAGGACAGGGGATACACAGATACGCAGTATTTT.

This clonotype was detected only a few times. This chain connects TRBV6-5 to TRBJ1-6; no clear D. The germline V and J ends were trimmed by 2 bases and 8 bases, with 13 bases remaining between them. CDR1 and CDR2 from the germline V gene are MNHEY and SVGAGI. This CDR3 region has 15 residues. DNA for the CDR3: TGTGCCAGCAGTTACAAGACCTCTACATATTCACCCCTCCACTTT. It translates to CASSYKTSTYSPLHF.

This clonotype has a handful of counts. The chain combines TRBV29-1 with TRBJ1-1; D is perhaps TRBD1 (6 bases). CDR3 size: 12 residues. Trimming pared 2 bases from V and 7 bases from J, leaving 11 bases between. Per the germline V gene, CDR1 is SQVTM and CDR2 is ANQGSEA. The CDR3 DNA reads TGCAGCGTTGAAAGCTGGGGGCTTGAAGCTTTCTTT. Its translation is CSVESWGLEAFF.

The chain employs TRBV12-3 or TRBV12-4 and TRBJ2-7; 9 positions agree with TRBD1. V shed 5 bases and J 6 bases; nucleotides not matched to a gene: 8. The CDR3 runs to 14 residues. The CDR3, as DNA: TGTGCCAGCAGTCCCGGGACAGGGTGGCGCGAGCAGTACTTC. It yields the protein CASSPGTGWREQYF.

The sample holds a few counts of this clonotype. V is TRBV4-1 and J is TRBJ2-7; TRBD1 aligns across 10 bases. The germline CDR1 and CDR2 sequences are MGHRA and YSYEKL. The trim removed 3 bases at V and 5 bases at J, leaving 7 bases unmatched. This CDR3 has 15 amino acids. This CDR3 reads CASSQTGGLRNEQYF. The CDR3, as DNA: TGCGCCAGCAGCCAGACAGGGGGCCTTCGGAACGAGCAGTACTTC.

This clonotype appeared many times. This chain joins TRBV12-3 or TRBV12-4 and TRBJ1-5; D ambiguous. The CDR3 covers 13 residues. V gave up 7 bases and J gave up 6 bases, with 13 bases separating them. The CDR3 loop is CASTLVESQPQHF. The CDR3 bases are TGTGCCAGCACCTTAGTAGAGAGTCAGCCCCAGCATTTT.

The chain links TRBV4-1 to TRBJ1-2, with D tentatively TRBD1 (5 bases). The V and J ends lost 2 bases and 4 bases respectively, with 11 bases between them. CDR1 MGHRA and CDR2 YSYEKL come from the germline V gene. The CDR3 covers 14 residues. The CDR3 spells CASSQPDSAYGYTF. CDR3 DNA sequence: TGCGCCAGCAGCCAACCAGACAGCGCCTATGGCTACACCTTC.

This chain uses TRBV24-1 with TRBJ2-1, with TRBD2 identical over 11 bases. Germline V gene data show CDR1 as KGHDR and CDR2 as SFDVKD. The V segment lost 9 bases and the J segment 3 bases; nucleotides outside the gene matches: 15. The CDR3 is made up of 18 amino acids. The CDR3 region has the DNA TGTGCCACCCAACCGACAGGACTAGCGGGTCCGATCTACAATGAGCAGTTCTTC. Translated: CATQPTGLAGPIYNEQFF.

This clonotype was seen more than once but under ten times. V usage is TRBV2 and J usage is TRBJ1-2; no firm D call. The length of the CDR3 is 12 residues. Germline V gene data show CDR1 as SNHLY and CDR2 as FYNNEI. V gave up 7 bases and J gave up 4 bases, with 10 bases separating them. CDR3 sequence: CASKRDAYGYTF. In DNA, the CDR3 is TGTGCCAGCAAGCGGGATGCCTATGGCTACACCTTC.